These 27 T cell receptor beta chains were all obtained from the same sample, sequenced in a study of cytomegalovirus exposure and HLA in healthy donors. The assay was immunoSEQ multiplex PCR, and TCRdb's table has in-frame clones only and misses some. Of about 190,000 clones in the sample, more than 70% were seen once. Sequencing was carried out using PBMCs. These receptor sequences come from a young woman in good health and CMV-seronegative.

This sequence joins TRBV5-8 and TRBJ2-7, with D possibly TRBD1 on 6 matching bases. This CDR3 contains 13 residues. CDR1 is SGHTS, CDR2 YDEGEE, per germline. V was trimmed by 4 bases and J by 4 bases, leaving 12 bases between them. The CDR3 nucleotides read TGTGCCAGCAGCCTCAGGGGATTATACGAGCAGTACTTC. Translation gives CASSLRGLYEQYF.

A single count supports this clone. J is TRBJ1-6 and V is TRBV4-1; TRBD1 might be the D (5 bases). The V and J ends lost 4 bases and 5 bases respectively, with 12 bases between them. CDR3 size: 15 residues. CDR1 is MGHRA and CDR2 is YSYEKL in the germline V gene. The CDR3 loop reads CASSRGGTNNSPLHF. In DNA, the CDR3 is TGCGCCAGCAGCCGGGGGGGGACCAATAATTCACCCCTCCACTTT.

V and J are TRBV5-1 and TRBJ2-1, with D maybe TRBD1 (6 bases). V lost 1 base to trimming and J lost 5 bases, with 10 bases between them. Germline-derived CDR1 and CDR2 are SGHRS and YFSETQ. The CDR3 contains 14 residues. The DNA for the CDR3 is TGCGCCAGCAGCTTGTATGGGACAAACAATGAGCAGTTCTTC. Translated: CASSLYGTNNEQFF.

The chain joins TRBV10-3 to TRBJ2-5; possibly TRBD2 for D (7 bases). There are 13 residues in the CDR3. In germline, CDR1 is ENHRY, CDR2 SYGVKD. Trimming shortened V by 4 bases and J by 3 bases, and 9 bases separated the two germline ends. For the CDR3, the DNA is TGTGCCATCAGTGTAGGGGGGGAAGAGACCCAGTACTTC. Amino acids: CAISVGGEETQYF.

CDR3 residues: CASSLAGGDNEQFF. The CDR3 DNA is TGCGCCAGCAGCTTGGCCGGCGGAGACAATGAGCAGTTCTTC. V and J are TRBV5-1 and TRBJ2-1, with D hard to call. The germline V gene has CDR1 SGHRS and CDR2 YFSETQ. The V end lost 0 bases, the J end lost 5 bases, and 9 bases lay between the germline ends. CDR3 size: 14 residues.

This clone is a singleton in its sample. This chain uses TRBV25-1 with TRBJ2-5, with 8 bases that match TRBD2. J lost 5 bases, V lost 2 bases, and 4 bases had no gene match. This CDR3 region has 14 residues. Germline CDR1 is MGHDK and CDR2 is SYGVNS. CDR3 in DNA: TGTGCCAGCAGTGAACCGGGACTAGTGGAGACCCAGTACTTC. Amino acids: CASSEPGLVETQYF.

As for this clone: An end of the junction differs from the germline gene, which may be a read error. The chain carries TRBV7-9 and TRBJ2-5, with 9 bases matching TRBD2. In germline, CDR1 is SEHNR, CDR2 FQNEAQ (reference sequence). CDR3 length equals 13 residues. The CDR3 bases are TGTGTCAGCAGCGCCAGCGGGGGGGAGACCCAGTACTTC. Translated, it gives CVSSASGGETQYF.

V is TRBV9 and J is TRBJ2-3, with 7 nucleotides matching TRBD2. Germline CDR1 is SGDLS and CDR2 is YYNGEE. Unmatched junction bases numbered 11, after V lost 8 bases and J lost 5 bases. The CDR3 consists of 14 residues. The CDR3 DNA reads TGTGCCAGTAGCAGGGCTAGCGGAGAAGATACGCAGTATTTT. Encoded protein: CASSRASGEDTQYF.

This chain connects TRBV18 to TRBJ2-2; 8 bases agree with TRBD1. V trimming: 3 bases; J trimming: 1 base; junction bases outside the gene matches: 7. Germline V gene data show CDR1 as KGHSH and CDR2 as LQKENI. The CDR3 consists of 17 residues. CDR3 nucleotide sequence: TGTGCCAGCTCACCGTTAGTCGGGACAGGGAACACCGGGGAGCTGTTTTTT. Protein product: CASSPLVGTGNTGELFF.

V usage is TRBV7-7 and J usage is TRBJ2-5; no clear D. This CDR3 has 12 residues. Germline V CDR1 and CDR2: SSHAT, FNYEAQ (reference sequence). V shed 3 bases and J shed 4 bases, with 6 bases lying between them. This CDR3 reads CASSLAGETQYF. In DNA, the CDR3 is TGTGCCAGCAGCTTGGCTGGAGAGACCCAGTACTTC.

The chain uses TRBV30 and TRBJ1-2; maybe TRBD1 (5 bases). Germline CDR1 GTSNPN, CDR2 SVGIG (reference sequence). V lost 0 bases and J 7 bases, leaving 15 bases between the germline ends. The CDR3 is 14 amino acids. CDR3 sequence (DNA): TGTGCCTGGAGTGTACGGGGGGTGCTTGGTGGCTACACCTTC. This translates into CAWSVRGVLGGYTF.

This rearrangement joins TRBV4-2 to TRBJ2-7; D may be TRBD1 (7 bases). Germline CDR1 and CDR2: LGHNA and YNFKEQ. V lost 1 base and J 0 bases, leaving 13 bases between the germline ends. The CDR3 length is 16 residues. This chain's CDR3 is CASSQGGTAYSYEQYF. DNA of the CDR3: TGTGCCAGCAGCCAAGGCGGGACAGCCTACTCCTACGAGCAGTACTTC.

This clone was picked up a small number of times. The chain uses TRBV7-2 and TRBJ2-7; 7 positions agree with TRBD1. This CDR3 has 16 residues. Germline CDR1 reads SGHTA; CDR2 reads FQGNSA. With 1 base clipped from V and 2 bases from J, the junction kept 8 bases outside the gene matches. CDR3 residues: CASSLGLGTAAYEQYF. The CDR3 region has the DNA TGTGCCAGCAGCTTAGGGTTGGGGACAGCGGCCTACGAGCAGTACTTC.

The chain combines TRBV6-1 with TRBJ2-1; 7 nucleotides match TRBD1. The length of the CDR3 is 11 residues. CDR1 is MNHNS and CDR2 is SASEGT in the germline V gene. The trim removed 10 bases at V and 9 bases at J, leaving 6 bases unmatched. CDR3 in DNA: TGTGCCATCCCGACAGGGATTGAGCAGTTCTTC. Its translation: CAIPTGIEQFF.

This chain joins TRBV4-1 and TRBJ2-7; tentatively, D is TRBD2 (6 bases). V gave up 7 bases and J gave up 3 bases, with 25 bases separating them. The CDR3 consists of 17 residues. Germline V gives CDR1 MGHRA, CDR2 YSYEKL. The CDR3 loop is CASTTHLRRVQGYEQYF. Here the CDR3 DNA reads TGCGCCAGCACCACCCACCTTCGGAGGGTCCAAGGCTACGAGCAGTACTTC.

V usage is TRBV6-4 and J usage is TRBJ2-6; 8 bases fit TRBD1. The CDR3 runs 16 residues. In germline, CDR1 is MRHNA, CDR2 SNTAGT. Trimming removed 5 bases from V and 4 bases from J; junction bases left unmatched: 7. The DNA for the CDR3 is TGTGCCAGCAGTCCGTCAGGGGGCTCCGGGGCCAACGTCCTGACTTTC. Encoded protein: CASSPSGGSGANVLTF.

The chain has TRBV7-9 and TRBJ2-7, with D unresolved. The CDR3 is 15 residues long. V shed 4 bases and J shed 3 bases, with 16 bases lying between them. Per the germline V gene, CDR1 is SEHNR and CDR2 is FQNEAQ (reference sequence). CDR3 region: CASSSDTNKNYEQYF. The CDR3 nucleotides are TGTGCCAGCAGCTCTGACACCAACAAAAACTACGAGCAGTACTTC.

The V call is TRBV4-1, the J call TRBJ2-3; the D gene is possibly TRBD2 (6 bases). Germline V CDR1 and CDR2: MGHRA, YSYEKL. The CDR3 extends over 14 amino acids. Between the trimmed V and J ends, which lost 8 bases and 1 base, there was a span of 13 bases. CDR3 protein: CASRWGVGTDTQYF. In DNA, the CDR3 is TGCGCCAGCCGGTGGGGGGTTGGCACAGATACGCAGTATTTT.

The CDR3 nucleotides are TGTGCCAGTAGTAGGCTCACCCTCGGGAGTGGGGCCAACGTCCTGACTTTC. Its protein product is CASSRLTLGSGANVLTF. The V call is TRBV19, the J call TRBJ2-6; tentative D call: TRBD2 (6 bases). Trimming removed 4 bases from V and 3 bases from J, with 16 bases in between. CDR3 length: 17 residues. The germline CDR1 and CDR2 sequences are LNHDA and SQIVND (reference sequence).

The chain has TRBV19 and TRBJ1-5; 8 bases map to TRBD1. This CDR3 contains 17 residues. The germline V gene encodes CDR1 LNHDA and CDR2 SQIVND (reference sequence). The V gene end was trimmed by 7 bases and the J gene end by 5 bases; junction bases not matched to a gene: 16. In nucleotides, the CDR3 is TGTGCCAGTACCTATGGATCGGACAGGGCCACCCATCAGCCCCAGCATTTT. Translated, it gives CASTYGSDRATHQPQHF.

The CDR3: CASSVQTGTSDTSLHGEQYF. CDR3 sequence (DNA): TGTGCCAGCAGCGTTCAAACCGGGACTAGCGACACTTCCTTGCATGGCGAGCAGTACTTC. The chain links TRBV9 to TRBJ2-7; 10 nucleotides agree with TRBD2. Unmatched junction bases numbered 23, after V lost 2 bases and J lost 6 bases. The CDR3 length is 20 residues. Germline-derived CDR1 and CDR2 are SGDLS and YYNGEE.

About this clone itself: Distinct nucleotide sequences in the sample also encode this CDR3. DNA for the CDR3: TGTGCCAGCAGCTTAGGGGGCCGGGAGACCCAGTACTTC. This translates into CASSLGGRETQYF. The chain carries TRBV7-2 and TRBJ2-5; D is possibly TRBD1 (5 bases). The CDR3 spans 13 residues. CDR1 SGHTA and CDR2 FQGNSA come from the germline V gene. The V end was cut by 1 base, the J end by 5 bases, with 8 bases between.

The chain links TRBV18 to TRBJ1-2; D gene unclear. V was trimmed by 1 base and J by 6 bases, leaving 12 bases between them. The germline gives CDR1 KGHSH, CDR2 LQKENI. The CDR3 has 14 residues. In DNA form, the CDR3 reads TGTGCCAGCTCACCACTTCCGGGGATGGATGGCTACACCTTC. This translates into CASSPLPGMDGYTF.

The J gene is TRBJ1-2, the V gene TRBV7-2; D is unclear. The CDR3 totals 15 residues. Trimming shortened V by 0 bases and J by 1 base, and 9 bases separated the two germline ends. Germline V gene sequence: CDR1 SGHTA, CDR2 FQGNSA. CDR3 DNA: TGTGCCAGCAGCTTAGCAATCACCAGTAACTATGGCTACACCTTC. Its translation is CASSLAITSNYGYTF.

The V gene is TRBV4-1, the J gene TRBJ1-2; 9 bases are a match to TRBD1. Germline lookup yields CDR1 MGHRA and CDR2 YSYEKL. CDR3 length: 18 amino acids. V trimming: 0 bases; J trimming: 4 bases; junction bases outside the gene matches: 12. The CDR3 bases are TGCGCCAGCAGCCAAGATCCTCCGGTGGGGGACAGGGTCTATGGCTACACCTTC. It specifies CASSQDPPVGDRVYGYTF.

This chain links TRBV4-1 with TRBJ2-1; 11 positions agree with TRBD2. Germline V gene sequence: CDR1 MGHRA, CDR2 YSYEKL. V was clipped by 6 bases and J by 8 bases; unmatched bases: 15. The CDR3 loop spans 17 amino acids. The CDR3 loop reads CASRKDPTSGSLYEQFF. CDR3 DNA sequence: TGCGCCAGCAGAAAAGATCCAACTAGCGGGAGTTTATATGAGCAGTTCTTC.

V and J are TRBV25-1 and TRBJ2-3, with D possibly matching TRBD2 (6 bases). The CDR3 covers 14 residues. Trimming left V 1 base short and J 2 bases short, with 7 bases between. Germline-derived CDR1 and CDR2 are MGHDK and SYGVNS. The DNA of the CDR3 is TGTGCCAGCAGTGAATCGGGAGACACAGATACGCAGTATTTT. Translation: CASSESGDTDTQYF.